Shown below are 14 T cell receptor beta chains from a single sample sequenced in a study of T cells in women clearing cervical HPV infection. Produced via immunoSEQ multiplex PCR; TCRdb's table is partial and in-frame only. The table lists about 39,000 clones. Input material: blood buffy coat. The receptors here all came from a woman aged 18-69 years with a cervical HPV16 infection that either progressed to CIN3+ or cleared (not recorded which).

For this clone: Coverage ceases 3 residues before the CDR3 finishes, and the germline J gene fills in the end. The gene calls are TRBV20-1 and TRBJ2-1, with a possible D match to TRBD1 (5 bases). This CDR3 is 13 amino acids long. The germline V and J ends were trimmed by 6 bases and 5 bases, with 14 bases remaining between them. Germline assignment: CDR1 DFQATT and CDR2 SNEGSKA (reference sequence). CDR3 in amino acids: CSAPRGTNNEQFF. CDR3 DNA (partial): TGCAGTGCCCCAAGGGGAACCAACAATGAG.

Of note for this clone: The DNA ends 3 residues before the CDR3 does, and the rest of the CDR3 is filled in from the germline J gene. This chain joins TRBV30 and TRBJ1-4, with TRBD1 matching over 12 bases. V shed 1 base, J shed 9 bases, and the junction held 6 bases outside the gene matches. The CDR3 runs 15 residues. The germline gives CDR1 GTSNPN, CDR2 SVGIG (reference sequence). The CDR3 bases that were read are TGTGCCTGGAGTGGCCCGGGGACAGGGGGCAAAAAA. It is translated as CAWSGPGTGGKK. The entire CDR3 reads CAWSGPGTGGKKLFF.

The covered CDR3 bases are TGTGCCATCAGTTCGGGGGGGGGAACGGGACAGGGTCGTTATGGC. Translating gives CAISSGGGTGQGRYG. The full CDR3 protein is CAISSGGGTGQGRYGYTF. The V gene is TRBV10-3, the J gene TRBJ1-2, with 9 bases fitting TRBD1. Sequencing ends 3 residues short of the CDR3 end; the germline J gene provides the rest. This CDR3 comprises 18 residues. V was pared by 5 bases and J by 5 bases, with 18 bases of the junction left unmatched. From germline, CDR1 is ENHRY and CDR2 SYGVKD.

The CDR3 reads CASSFYTDTQYF. The sequenced CDR3 bases are TGTGCCAGCAGCTTTTACACAGATACG. The J gene is TRBJ2-3, the V gene TRBV11-2; D is uncertain. The read comes to an end 3 residues before the CDR3 does, leaving the germline J gene to fill in the end. The CDR3 spans 12 residues. The V end was cut by 3 bases, the J end by 2 bases, with 3 bases between. Germline V gene data show CDR1 as SGHAT and CDR2 as FQNNGV.

Turning to this clone: The CDR3 end is not reached by the read, which stops 3 residues before it; the germline J gene fills it in. This rearrangement joins TRBV12-3 or TRBV12-4 to TRBJ2-1, with 7 bases lining up with TRBD2. Trimming took 6 bases from V and 1 from J; bases not matched to a gene: 9. The CDR3 extends over 16 amino acids. CDR3 protein: CASRGGGTLSYNEQFF. Partial CDR3 DNA: TGTGCCAGCAGGGGGGGAGGGACTTTGTCCTACAATGAG.

To note about this clone: Sequencing ends 3 residues short of the CDR3 end; the germline J gene provides the rest. The chain joins TRBV5-6 to TRBJ2-7, with D perhaps TRBD1 (5 bases). The V end lost 4 bases, the J end lost 3 bases, and 17 bases lay between the germline ends. The CDR3 has 15 residues. Germline V lookup: CDR1 SGHDT, CDR2 YYEEEE. The DNA read from the CDR3 is TGTGCCAGCAGCGTTGGGGTGGGGCTGGACTACGAG. Translation gives CASSVGVGLDYE. The full CDR3 reads CASSVGVGLDYEQYF. Looking up the rest from reference TRBV5-6 and TRBJ2-7 gives the full variable domain: DAGVTQSPTHLIKTRGQQVTLRCSPKSGHDTVSWYQQALGQGPQFIFQYYEEEERQRGNFPDRFSGHQFPNYSSELNVNALLLGDSALYLCASSVGVGLDYEQYFGPGTRLTVT.

About this clone: Sequencing ends 3 residues short of the CDR3 end; the germline J gene provides the rest. This rearrangement joins TRBV7-3 to TRBJ1-1; D is possibly TRBD1 (5 bases). Trimming cost V 5 bases and J 4 bases, with 17 bases left between them. CDR1 SGHTA and CDR2 FQGTGA come from the germline V gene. This CDR3 comprises 15 residues. The sequenced CDR3 bases are TGTGCCAGCAGCCACGCGGGCGGGGCCGGCACTGAA. Translated: CASSHAGGAGTE. The CDR3 in its entirety is CASSHAGGAGTEAFF.

A note on this clone: Sequencing ends 3 residues short of the CDR3 end; the germline J gene provides the rest. The rearrangement joins TRBV5-4 to TRBJ2-3, with a possible D match to TRBD1 (6 bases). The CDR3 totals 15 residues. V lost 2 bases to trimming and J lost 2 bases, with 12 bases between them. Germline V gene lookup returns CDR1 SGHNT and CDR2 YYREEE (reference sequence). Partial CDR3 DNA: TGTGCCAGCAGCTTCTCACAGGGATCCACAGATACG. This translates into CASSFSQGSTDT. In full, the CDR3 reads CASSFSQGSTDTQYF. The whole variable domain, filled in from reference TRBV5-4 and TRBJ2-3, reads ETGVTQSPTHLIKTRGQQVTLRCSSQSGHNTVSWYQQALGQGPQFIFQYYREEENGRGNFPPRFSGLQFPNYSSELNVNALELDDSALYLCASSFSQGSTDTQYFGPGTRLTVL.

Notes on this clone: The read gets to within 3 residues of the CDR3 end, and the germline J gene fills in the rest. The chain combines TRBV7-9 with TRBJ1-5; D possibly corresponds to TRBD1 (5 bases). The CDR3 is 13 residues long. V was trimmed by 6 bases and J by 5 bases, leaving 11 bases between them. Germline CDR1 is SEHNR and CDR2 is FQNEAQ (reference sequence). CDR3 loop: CASSSGLYQPQHF. The DNA read from the CDR3 is TGTGCCAGCAGTTCAGGGTTGTATCAGCCC.

The sequenced part of the CDR3 DNA is TGTGCCAGCAGTGAAGGGGGACAGCAAGAGACG. Protein product: CASSEGGQQET. The complete CDR3 reads CASSEGGQQETQYF. The chain couples TRBV2 to TRBJ2-3; 7 bases match TRBD1. Read coverage stops 3 residues before the CDR3 terminus; the germline J gene supplies the remainder. Germline V lookup: CDR1 SNHLY, CDR2 FYNNEI. This CDR3 spans 14 amino acids.

Turning to this clone: At one of its ends the junction is not consistent with the germline gene, which may arise from a read error. Read coverage stops 3 residues before the CDR3 terminus; the germline J gene supplies the remainder. At the DNA level, this CDR3 is encoded by other sequences in the same sample as well. The rearrangement joins TRBV5-1 to TRBJ1-3; 9 bases align to TRBD1. Germline V gene sequence: CDR1 SGHRS, CDR2 YFSETQ. The CDR3 consists of 16 residues. CDR3 DNA (partial): TGCGCCAGCAGCTCGAGCTGGACAGGGGTAGGAAACACT. Amino acid sequence: CASSSSWTGVGNT. The whole CDR3 protein reads CASSSSWTGVGNTIYF.

Notes on this clone: The sequenced fragment ends 3 residues before the CDR3 boundary, so the rest is inferred from the germline J gene. V and J are TRBV7-2 and TRBJ2-7; 7 bases fit TRBD1. V gave up 5 bases and J gave up 6 bases; unmatched junction bases: 13. The length of the CDR3 is 15 residues. Germline loops: CDR1 SGHTA, CDR2 FQGNSA. The sequenced part of the CDR3 DNA is TGTGCCAGCAGCCCGAGACAGGGTTTGTGGGGCGAG. Translating gives CASSPRQGLWGE. The entire CDR3 protein reads CASSPRQGLWGEQYF.

Turning to this clone: From the germline J gene comes the end of the CDR3, since the read stops 3 residues before it. The chain recombines TRBV7-6 with TRBJ1-2; D gene uncertain. The CDR3 has 15 amino acids. The germline V gene has CDR1 SGHVS and CDR2 FNYEAQ. The CDR3 DNA, read in part, is TGTGCCAGCAGCCCCTACGTTACGCTTTCCTACGAC. Protein sequence: CASSPYVTLSYD. The complete CDR3 reads CASSPYVTLSYDYTF.

On this clone itself: The read comes to an end 3 residues before the CDR3 does, leaving the germline J gene to fill in the end. The chain is built from TRBV7-2 and TRBJ2-7; 7 nucleotides match TRBD1. V shed 5 bases and J 3 bases; nucleotides not matched to a gene: 4. This CDR3 spans 13 amino acids. CDR1 SGHTA and CDR2 FQGNSA come from the germline V gene. CDR3 sequence: CASSPDRDYEQYF. CDR3 DNA (partial): TGTGCCAGCAGCCCCGACAGGGACTACGAG.